This is a list of T cell receptor beta chains from one sample in a study of post-analysis software for immune sequencing data. MiXCR, applied by TCRdb to the PCR reads, yields one record per CDR3 protein. The data show some 690,000 distinct CDR3 sequences, about 32% seen once. Sequenced: blood. All receptors derive from a girl between 10 and 17 years old with multiple sclerosis. Each CDR3 is given with its conserved first and last residue. D genes are given only for firm matches. Clone size is given for some rows only: seen once, a few or many times, or a class if the clone is expanded.

v_call: TRBV5-1
clone_size: .
j_call: TRBJ2-3
d_call: .
cdr3_aa: CASTWRNGVGDTQYF
cdr3_nt: TGCGCCAGCACCTGGAGGAACGGGGTGGGAGATACGCAGTATTTT

v_call: TRBV9
clone_size: few
j_call: TRBJ1-1
d_call: TRBD1
cdr3_aa: CASSPLTGRMNTEAFF
cdr3_nt: TGTGCCAGCAGCCCCCTGACAGGGCGCATGAACACTGAAGCTTTCTTT

v_call: TRBV20-1
clone_size: few
j_call: TRBJ2-1
d_call: TRBD1
cdr3_aa: CSARGHRGAYLDEQFF
cdr3_nt: TGCAGTGCTAGGGGTCACAGGGGGGCTTATTTGGATGAGCAGTTCTTC

v_call: TRBV5-5
clone_size: .
j_call: TRBJ2-5
d_call: .
cdr3_aa: CASSRDLRGETQYF
cdr3_nt: TGTGCCAGCAGCAGGGACCTGAGGGGAGAGACCCAGTACTTC

v_call: TRBV20-1
clone_size: .
j_call: TRBJ2-5
d_call: .
cdr3_aa: CSVDSKGTAETQYF
cdr3_nt: TGCAGTGTCGACTCCAAAGGTACCGCAGAGACCCAGTACTTC

v_call: TRBV4-3
clone_size: few
j_call: TRBJ2-5
d_call: TRBD2
cdr3_aa: CASSQYPSGSNVETQYF
cdr3_nt: TGCGCCAGCAGCCAATACCCAAGCGGGAGTAATGTGGAGACCCAGTACTTC

v_call: TRBV10-3
clone_size: few
j_call: TRBJ2-7
d_call: TRBD1
cdr3_aa: CAISDPGQGATYEQYF
cdr3_nt: TGTGCCATCAGTGACCCGGGACAGGGGGCAACCTACGAGCAGTACTTC

v_call: TRBV4-3
clone_size: few
j_call: TRBJ2-1
d_call: .
cdr3_aa: CASSQDRIAFDEQFF
cdr3_nt: TGCGCCAGCAGCCAAGATCGTATAGCTTTCGATGAGCAGTTCTTC

v_call: TRBV4-3
clone_size: many
j_call: TRBJ2-7
d_call: .
cdr3_aa: CASSLTLGPTYEQYF
cdr3_nt: TGCGCCAGCAGCCTCACCCTTGGGCCCACATACGAGCAGTACTTC

v_call: TRBV5-1
clone_size: few
j_call: TRBJ1-1
d_call: .
cdr3_aa: CASSLAADTRMNTEAFF
cdr3_nt: TGCGCCAGCAGCTTGGCCGCCGACACCAGGATGAACACTGAAGCTTTCTTT

v_call: TRBV6-5
clone_size: few
j_call: TRBJ2-1
d_call: TRBD1
cdr3_aa: CASIPPGQGRNEQFF
cdr3_nt: TGTGCCAGCATCCCCCCGGGACAGGGACGCAATGAGCAGTTCTTC

v_call: TRBV4-2
clone_size: many
j_call: TRBJ2-1
d_call: .
cdr3_aa: CASSQSRDPPNEQFF
cdr3_nt: TGTGCCAGCAGCCAGAGCCGGGATCCCCCCAATGAGCAGTTCTTC

v_call: TRBV20-1
clone_size: once
j_call: TRBJ1-2
d_call: TRBD1
cdr3_aa: CSASGQGNGYTF
cdr3_nt: TGCAGTGCTAGTGGACAGGGGAATGGCTACACCTTC

v_call: TRBV11-2
clone_size: .
j_call: TRBJ2-3
d_call: TRBD1
cdr3_aa: CASSFRDRYTDTQYF
cdr3_nt: TGTGCCAGCAGCTTCCGGGACAGATACACAGATACGCAGTATTTT

v_call: TRBV29-1
clone_size: .
j_call: TRBJ2-2
d_call: TRBD2
cdr3_aa: CSVEPGLAGTGELFF
cdr3_nt: TGCAGCGTTGAACCGGGACTAGCGGGCACCGGGGAGCTGTTTTTT

v_call: TRBV5-1
clone_size: once
j_call: TRBJ2-1
d_call: .
cdr3_aa: CANSEADSYNEQFF
cdr3_nt: TGCGCCAACAGCGAGGCGGACTCCTACAATGAGCAGTTCTTC

v_call: TRBV25-1
clone_size: .
j_call: TRBJ1-6
d_call: .
cdr3_aa: CASSEGEVYNSPLHF
cdr3_nt: TGTGCCAGCAGTGAGGGGGAAGTCTATAATTCACCCCTCCACTTT

v_call: TRBV11-2
clone_size: few
j_call: TRBJ2-7
d_call: .
cdr3_aa: CASSLEGGQAYEQYF
cdr3_nt: TGTGCCAGCAGCTTAGAAGGAGGACAAGCCTACGAGCAGTACTTC

v_call: TRBV20-1
clone_size: few
j_call: TRBJ2-7
d_call: .
cdr3_aa: CSAAEVVRSTYEQYF
cdr3_nt: TGCAGTGCCGCCGAGGTGGTGCGGTCTACCTACGAGCAGTACTTC

v_call: TRBV29-1
clone_size: many
j_call: TRBJ2-7
d_call: .
cdr3_aa: CSVKVSSYEQYF
cdr3_nt: TGCAGCGTAAAGGTGAGCTCCTACGAGCAGTACTTC

v_call: TRBV20-1
clone_size: few
j_call: TRBJ2-7
d_call: .
cdr3_aa: CSARFDYEQYF
cdr3_nt: TGCAGTGCTAGATTCGACTACGAGCAGTACTTC

v_call: TRBV12-3/TRBV12-4
clone_size: few
j_call: TRBJ1-2
d_call: .
cdr3_aa: CASSSSNYGYTF
cdr3_nt: TGTGCCAGCAGTTCCTCGAACTATGGCTACACCTTC

v_call: TRBV20-1
clone_size: .
j_call: TRBJ2-2
d_call: .
cdr3_aa: CSAARVGANTGERFF
cdr3_nt: TGCAGTGCTGCCCGAGTGGGGGCGAACACCGGGGAGCGGTTTTTT

v_call: TRBV6-5
clone_size: many
j_call: TRBJ1-2
d_call: .
cdr3_aa: CASSFDGGTYGYTF
cdr3_nt: TGTGCCAGCAGTTTCGACGGAGGTACCTATGGCTACACCTTC

v_call: TRBV12-3/TRBV12-4
clone_size: .
j_call: TRBJ2-1
d_call: .
cdr3_aa: CASSQLRDTHNEQFF
cdr3_nt: TGTGCCAGCAGCCAACTCCGGGACACCCACAATGAGCAGTTCTTC

v_call: TRBV6-6
clone_size: .
j_call: TRBJ2-7
d_call: TRBD2
cdr3_aa: CASSRTSVAYEQYF
cdr3_nt: TGTGCCAGCAGTCGGACTAGCGTTGCCTACGAGCAGTACTTC

v_call: TRBV6-1
clone_size: .
j_call: TRBJ2-3
d_call: TRBD2
cdr3_aa: CASNQLAGGLASTDTQYF
cdr3_nt: TGTGCCAGCAACCAACTAGCGGGGGGGTTAGCTAGCACAGATACGCAGTATTTT

v_call: TRBV15
clone_size: few
j_call: TRBJ2-7
d_call: TRBD1
cdr3_aa: CATSNPDRVSSEQYF
cdr3_nt: TGTGCCACCAGCAACCCCGACAGGGTTTCGAGCGAGCAGTACTTC

v_call: TRBV9
clone_size: few
j_call: TRBJ1-5
d_call: .
cdr3_aa: CASSPSGSGNQPQHF
cdr3_nt: TGTGCCAGCAGCCCAAGCGGGTCAGGGAATCAGCCCCAGCATTTT

v_call: TRBV4-1
clone_size: few
j_call: TRBJ1-2
d_call: .
cdr3_aa: CASSPPWVSSPFYGYTF
cdr3_nt: TGCGCCAGCAGCCCCCCTTGGGTTAGCAGTCCGTTTTATGGCTACACCTTC

v_call: TRBV4-3
clone_size: .
j_call: TRBJ2-2
d_call: .
cdr3_aa: CASSQDGDIFTGELFF
cdr3_nt: TGCGCCAGCAGCCAAGATGGGGACATCTTCACCGGGGAGCTGTTTTTT

v_call: TRBV6-1
clone_size: few
j_call: TRBJ2-7
d_call: .
cdr3_aa: CASREGDLRYGEQYF
cdr3_nt: TGTGCCAGCAGAGAGGGGGACCTTAGGTATGGCGAGCAGTACTTC

v_call: TRBV27
clone_size: many
j_call: TRBJ2-3
d_call: .
cdr3_aa: CASSLSRTDTQYF
cdr3_nt: TGTGCCAGCAGTTTATCTCGTACAGATACGCAGTATTTT

v_call: TRBV5-1
clone_size: .
j_call: TRBJ2-5
d_call: TRBD1
cdr3_aa: CASSVRTGGGGRETQYF
cdr3_nt: TGCGCCAGCAGCGTAAGGACAGGCGGTGGGGGACGAGAGACCCAGTACTTC

v_call: TRBV29-1
clone_size: many
j_call: TRBJ1-1
d_call: .
cdr3_aa: CSVVLIPLNNAEAFF
cdr3_nt: TGCAGCGTTGTGTTGATACCATTGAACAACGCTGAAGCTTTCTTT

v_call: TRBV29-1
clone_size: .
j_call: TRBJ2-1
d_call: TRBD1
cdr3_aa: CSVTIQPGGEQFF
cdr3_nt: TGCAGCGTTACAATACAGCCAGGGGGTGAGCAGTTCTTC

v_call: TRBV7-9
clone_size: few
j_call: TRBJ2-1
d_call: .
cdr3_aa: CASSLAQTYNEQFF
cdr3_nt: TGTGCCAGCAGCTTAGCTCAGACCTACAATGAGCAGTTCTTC

v_call: TRBV20-1
clone_size: .
j_call: TRBJ2-3
d_call: TRBD2
cdr3_aa: CSARDRLAGTDTQYF
cdr3_nt: TGCAGTGCTAGGGACAGACTAGCGGGCACAGATACGCAGTATTTT

v_call: TRBV7-2
clone_size: .
j_call: TRBJ2-3
d_call: .
cdr3_aa: CASSLAGITTDTQYF
cdr3_nt: TGTGCCAGCAGCTTAGCGGGGATTACAACAGATACGCAGTATTTT

v_call: TRBV6-2/TRBV6-3
clone_size: .
j_call: TRBJ2-5
d_call: TRBD1
cdr3_aa: CATDRGEIEQYF
cdr3_nt: TGTGCCACTGACAGGGGTGAGATAGAGCAGTACTTC

v_call: TRBV20-1
clone_size: .
j_call: TRBJ2-2
d_call: TRBD1
cdr3_aa: CSARGGTGYTGELFF
cdr3_nt: TGCAGTGCTAGAGGAGGGACAGGGTACACCGGGGAGCTGTTTTTT

v_call: TRBV20-1
clone_size: .
j_call: TRBJ2-3
d_call: TRBD2
cdr3_aa: CSARGVTLAGTTPYF
cdr3_nt: TGCAGTGCTAGAGGAGTAACATTAGCGGGGACTACTCCGTATTTT

v_call: TRBV2
clone_size: .
j_call: TRBJ2-1
d_call: .
cdr3_aa: CASSEDNEQFF
cdr3_nt: TGTGCCAGCAGTGAAGACAATGAGCAGTTCTTC

v_call: TRBV29-1
clone_size: many
j_call: TRBJ2-5
d_call: .
cdr3_aa: CSVQDRLYQETQYF
cdr3_nt: TGCAGCGTTCAGGACCGCCTGTACCAAGAGACCCAGTACTTC

v_call: TRBV20-1
clone_size: few
j_call: TRBJ2-5
d_call: .
cdr3_aa: CSARKVRDSETQYF
cdr3_nt: TGCAGTGCTAGAAAGGTCAGGGATTCGGAGACCCAGTACTTC

v_call: TRBV6-5
clone_size: .
j_call: TRBJ1-2
d_call: TRBD1
cdr3_aa: CASRTRGQGGYGYTF
cdr3_nt: TGTGCCAGCAGGACAAGGGGACAGGGGGGCTATGGCTACACCTTC

v_call: TRBV5-5
clone_size: .
j_call: TRBJ1-5
d_call: .
cdr3_aa: CASSRQAGINQPQHF
cdr3_nt: TGTGCCAGCAGCCGACAGGCAGGGATCAATCAGCCCCAGCATTTT

v_call: TRBV3-1
clone_size: .
j_call: TRBJ2-5
d_call: .
cdr3_aa: CASSPNVEGTQYF
cdr3_nt: TGTGCCAGCAGCCCAAATGTGGAAGGGACCCAGTACTTC

v_call: TRBV6-1
clone_size: .
j_call: TRBJ2-7
d_call: .
cdr3_aa: CASSGRPEFGDEQYF
cdr3_nt: TGTGCCAGCAGTGGAAGACCGGAGTTTGGCGACGAGCAGTACTTC

v_call: TRBV6-2/TRBV6-3
clone_size: .
j_call: TRBJ2-4
d_call: TRBD2
cdr3_aa: CASSSSGQTSGGAKGAAKNIQYF
cdr3_nt: TGTGCCAGCAGTTCCTCTGGGCAGACTAGCGGGGGGGCCAAGGGGGCGGCCAAAAACATTCAGTACTTC

v_call: TRBV6-2/TRBV6-3
clone_size: .
j_call: TRBJ1-1
d_call: TRBD1
cdr3_aa: CASSSPSGTGNTEAFF
cdr3_nt: TGTGCCAGCAGTTCGCCATCCGGGACAGGGAACACTGAAGCTTTCTTT

v_call: TRBV20-1
clone_size: .
j_call: TRBJ2-3
d_call: .
cdr3_aa: CSAARGGGGTDTQYF
cdr3_nt: TGCAGTGCTGCGAGAGGGGGGGGCGGCACAGATACGCAGTATTTT

v_call: TRBV9
clone_size: .
j_call: TRBJ2-6
d_call: .
cdr3_aa: CASSLSPQGFGANVLTF
cdr3_nt: TGTGCCAGCAGCCTCAGCCCCCAGGGGTTTGGGGCCAACGTCCTGACTTTC